This record concerns one T cell receptor (beta chain) sequence. This clonotype was counted ten times or more. No antigen is known for it. Per-nucleotide qualities are absent, and no much larger clonotype sits a single base away. This sample stems from a study of T-cell reconstitution after alpha-beta-depleted transplantation in children (dated by TCRdb to 2015 to 2016). Background for the entire study: The study quantitatively tracked T-cell immune reconstitution after TCRalphabeta/CD19-depleted allogeneic hematopoietic cell transplantation in children using TCR repertoire profiling.

The sample's treatment or condition, from its label and the paper: allogeneic hematopoietic cell transplantation with graft depleted of TCRalphabeta T cells and CD19 B cells. The transplant recipients were children given TCRalphabeta/CD19-depleted allogeneic hematopoietic cell grafts. V was cut back by 2 bases and J by 5 bases, leaving a gap of 10 bases between them. Including cysteine and phenylalanine, the CDR3 has 13 amino acids. Just CDR3 DNA is preserved here, 39 bases in frame from base 1. The germline V gene encodes CDR1 SEHNR and CDR2 FQNEAQ (reference sequence). The library was obtained by PCR. Instrument used: Illumina HiSeq 2500. To normalize quantification of the TCRbeta repertoire, the TCR libraries were built with molecular barcoding that relied on unique molecular identifiers. TCRdb's own reprocessing of the public reads used fastp at Q25 and MiXCR and kept productive beta chains. Each CDR3 protein gets just one entry, which takes the most common genes and DNA from the rows behind it. Counted in this sample were approximately 190,000 distinct CDR3 sequences; under 8.5% of them appeared once. Approximately 34% of the sample is in the top ten clones.

Results and caveats for the whole study, not just this receptor: The apparently early recovery of alphabetaT-cell counts about two months after transplant reportedly depended on only several hundred rapidly expanded clones that came from non-depleted graft cells. Over subsequent months, a decline in hyperexpanded clone frequencies was noted, and after one year, T-cell counts and TCRbeta diversity were mostly ascribed to newly produced T cells. The high TCRbeta diversity at day 60 in some patients was ascribed to recipient T cells and intrathymic progenitors that had survived conditioning.

The source is a male patient between 2 and 10 years old who had a stem cell transplant for acute myeloid leukemia, so the T cells may come from the graft donor. The sample consisted of PBMCs, mostly from graft donor cells, taken 360 days after TCRalphabeta/CD19-depleted stem cell transplant. Recombination joined TRBV7-9 with TRBJ2-7; no D gene can be assigned with confidence. The CDR3 in this case is CASSLQVPHEQYF. Here is the DNA: TGTGCCAGCAGCTTACAGGTTCCCCACGAGCAGTACTTC.